These 20 T cell receptor beta chains came from one sample sequenced in a study of blood T cell repertoires in COVID-19. Libraries were prepared by immunoSEQ multiplex PCR; TCRdb keeps only in-frame clonotypes and omits some of them. The sample consists of tens of thousands of clones, roughly four fifths of them appearing once. The sample was peripheral blood. These receptors originate from a man aged 50-60 years with active or convalescent COVID-19.

This clone was detected ten times or more. This sample includes further DNA sequences coding for the same CDR3. V gene TRBV6-1 combines with J gene TRBJ2-2; possibly TRBD1 for D (5 bases). The germline gives CDR1 MNHNS, CDR2 SASEGT. V shed 2 bases and J shed 4 bases, with 8 bases lying between them. The CDR3 is 14 residues long. The CDR3 sequence is CASSEQGGTGELFF. CDR3 nucleotides: TGTGCCAGCAGTGAACAGGGCGGCACCGGGGAGCTGTTTTTT.

The gene calls are TRBV6-5 and TRBJ1-2; 7 bases align to TRBD1. V was pared by 2 bases and J by 4 bases, with 4 bases of the junction left unmatched. Germline assignment: CDR1 MNHEY and CDR2 SVGAGI. The length of the CDR3 is 14 residues. This chain's CDR3 is CASSYGTVPYGYTF. CDR3 bases: TGTGCCAGCAGTTACGGGACAGTACCCTATGGCTACACCTTC.

The chain recombines TRBV7-8 with TRBJ1-1, with 10 bases that match TRBD1. The J segment lost 4 bases and the V segment lost 5 bases, leaving 4 bases of the junction unmatched. CDR3 length equals 14 residues. Germline CDR1 SGHVS, CDR2 FQNEAQ. CDR3 region: CASSPWTGGTEAFF. CDR3 nucleotides: TGTGCCAGCAGCCCTTGGACAGGGGGCACTGAAGCTTTCTTT.

The chain has TRBV19 and TRBJ1-5, with D perhaps TRBD1 (6 bases). The V end lost 4 bases, the J end lost 0 bases, and 16 bases lay between the germline ends. Germline loops: CDR1 LNHDA, CDR2 SQIVND (reference sequence). The CDR3 is 17 residues long. The CDR3 loop is CASSSPRQVNSNQPQHF. In DNA, the CDR3 is TGTGCCAGTAGTAGTCCTAGACAGGTTAATAGCAATCAGCCCCAGCATTTT.

V is TRBV7-2 and J is TRBJ2-1, with D perhaps TRBD2 (6 bases). Between the trimmed V and J ends, which lost 3 bases and 12 bases, there was a span of 9 bases. CDR1 SGHTA and CDR2 FQGNSA come from the germline V gene. The CDR3 has 11 amino acids. The CDR3 loop reads CASSLYGGQFF. For the CDR3, the DNA is TGTGCCAGCAGCTTGTACGGGGGGCAGTTCTTC.

The chain recombines TRBV11-2 with TRBJ1-2, with TRBD1 as a possible D gene (6 bases). The germline CDR1 and CDR2 sequences are SGHAT and FQNNGV. This CDR3 region has 15 residues. The ends were cut back, 3 bases at V and 2 bases at J, with 13 bases in the middle. CDR3 nucleotide sequence: TGTGCCAGCAGCTTCCTACAGGGCTGGAACTATGGCTACACCTTC. It translates to CASSFLQGWNYGYTF.

The chain links TRBV10-1 to TRBJ2-7; D possibly corresponds to TRBD1 (6 bases). This CDR3 spans 13 amino acids. Germline-derived CDR1 and CDR2 are WNHNN and SYGVQD (reference sequence). The germline V and J ends were trimmed by 3 bases and 2 bases, with 8 bases remaining between them. CDR3 sequence: CASSEQGTYEQYF. In nucleotides, the CDR3 is TGCGCCAGCAGTGAACAGGGCACCTACGAGCAGTACTTC.

J is TRBJ2-7 and V is TRBV30; either TRBD1 or TRBD2 may supply D (5 bases each). Germline V gene data show CDR1 as GTSNPN and CDR2 as SVGIG (reference sequence). V lost 5 bases, J lost 2 bases, and 13 bases lay in between. This CDR3 is built from 13 residues. CDR3 nucleotide sequence: TGTGCCTGGGAGGGTAAGGGGACCTACGAGCAGTACTTC. Amino acid sequence: CAWEGKGTYEQYF.

The V call is TRBV19, the J call TRBJ2-5; D may be TRBD2 (7 bases). Trimming pared 8 bases from V and 7 bases from J, leaving 20 bases between. Germline CDR1 LNHDA, CDR2 SQIVND (reference sequence). CDR3 length equals 14 residues. The CDR3 DNA sequence: TGTGCCAGTCTGCCGAGGGGGGGCGGTGGGACCCAGTACTTC. Its translation: CASLPRGGGGTQYF.

This rearrangement joins TRBV11-2 to TRBJ2-5; 10 bases map to TRBD2. In germline, CDR1 is SGHAT, CDR2 FQNNGV. V dropped 5 bases and J dropped 5; count of bases not matched to a gene: 5. The CDR3 is made up of 14 amino acids. Here the CDR3 reads CASSASGGVETQYF. As DNA, the CDR3 is TGTGCCAGCAGCGCCAGCGGGGGGGTGGAGACCCAGTACTTC.

This sequence joins TRBV5-4 and TRBJ2-2; D gene ambiguous. The germline V gene encodes CDR1 SGHNT and CDR2 YYREEE (reference sequence). The V end was cut by 2 bases, the J end by 3 bases, with 8 bases between. The length of the CDR3 is 14 residues. The CDR3 sequence: CASSLTEYTGELFF. CDR3 DNA: TGTGCCAGCAGCTTAACTGAATACACCGGGGAGCTGTTTTTT.

This chain connects TRBV4-3 to TRBJ2-4, with 8 bases matching TRBD1. Germline V lookup: CDR1 LGHNA, CDR2 YSLEER. The CDR3 contains 16 residues. With V trimmed by 0 bases and J by 0 bases, 1 base remained unmatched. CDR3 in amino acids: CASSQETGVAKNIQYF. The CDR3 DNA reads TGCGCCAGCAGCCAAGAGACAGGGGTAGCCAAAAACATTCAGTACTTC.

The rearrangement links TRBV19 to TRBJ2-2; 10 bases align to TRBD1. The CDR3 extends over 14 amino acids. Unmatched junction bases numbered 5, after V lost 6 bases and J lost 7 bases. Germline CDR1 and CDR2: LNHDA and SQIVND (reference sequence). CDR3 in amino acids: CASSWDRGGGELFF. The CDR3 DNA is TGTGCCAGTAGCTGGGACAGGGGCGGCGGGGAGCTGTTTTTT.

Here the CDR3 reads CATSDSGTGVENIQYF. The CDR3, as DNA: TGTGCCACCAGTGACTCCGGGACAGGGGTGGAAAACATTCAGTACTTC. This rearrangement joins TRBV24-1 to TRBJ2-4, with 10 bases identical to TRBD1. The CDR3 loop spans 16 amino acids. The V gene end was trimmed by 4 bases and the J gene end by 5 bases; junction bases not matched to a gene: 7. From germline, CDR1 is KGHDR and CDR2 SFDVKD.

This chain joins TRBV2 and TRBJ2-5; a weak D match, TRBD1 (5 bases). Germline assignment: CDR1 SNHLY and CDR2 FYNNEI. The V gene lost 3 bases and the J gene lost 4 bases, with 12 bases spanning the gap. This CDR3 spans 14 amino acids. The CDR3 here is CASSEIYRIETQYF. DNA for the CDR3: TGTGCCAGCAGTGAGATTTACAGGATAGAGACCCAGTACTTC.

This clone was observed a few times. This chain links TRBV30 with TRBJ2-5, with 10 bases aligning to TRBD1. The CDR3 spans 15 residues. The V gene end was trimmed by 2 bases and the J gene end by 5 bases; junction bases not matched to a gene: 8. Germline CDR1 reads GTSNPN; CDR2 reads SVGIG (reference sequence). The CDR3 DNA sequence: TGTGCCTGGAGTAAGGGACAGGGGCGGTCGGAGACCCAGTACTTC. This translates into CAWSKGQGRSETQYF.

The chain couples TRBV2 to TRBJ2-5; TRBD1 might be the D (6 bases). The CDR3 totals 15 residues. Germline V CDR1 and CDR2: SNHLY, FYNNEI. V was trimmed by 6 bases and J by 4 bases, leaving 18 bases between them. The CDR3 DNA reads TGTGCCAGCAGGAGGGGGACACCGGGTGGAGAGACCCAGTACTTC. It specifies CASRRGTPGGETQYF.

The J gene is TRBJ2-7, the V gene TRBV3-1 (or the pseudogene TRBV3-2); no clear D. There are 11 residues in the CDR3. Germline CDR1 LGHDT, CDR2 YNNKEL (reference sequence). V was clipped by 3 bases and J by 3 bases, with 3 bases between them. The CDR3 sequence: CASSHRYEQYF. DNA of the CDR3: TGTGCCAGCAGCCACCGCTACGAGCAGTACTTC.

V usage is TRBV6-5 and J usage is TRBJ1-1; D not resolved. The CDR3 is made up of 13 amino acids. Trimming pared 6 bases from V and 8 bases from J, leaving 16 bases between. Germline CDR1 MNHEY, CDR2 SVGAGI. The CDR3, as DNA: TGTGCCAGCAGCCTCCGAGAGCTCGGGGAAGCTTTCTTT. It encodes CASSLRELGEAFF.

This clone has a single count. J is TRBJ2-5 and V is TRBV6-5; 10 bases map to TRBD1. Germline assignment: CDR1 MNHEY and CDR2 SVGAGI. This CDR3 region has 16 residues. Trimming cost V 2 bases and J 5 bases; bases outside gene matches: 8. In nucleotides, the CDR3 is TGTGCCAGCAGTTACGACGACAGGGGGCTAGGGGAGACCCAGTACTTC. It is translated as CASSYDDRGLGETQYF.